A single T cell receptor beta chain is shown here with its context. Together with a sample-barcoded 5' primer, a J-beta primer mix was included in a second PCR lasting about 6 to 11 cycles. TCRdb processed the 5' RACE reads anew with MiXCR; each CDR3 protein has one entry. The table lists 1.5 million to 2 million distinct CDR3 sequences, under 30% of them singletons, with around 7.7% in the top ten. This sample is drawn from a study of blood T cells in healthy people across ages. The CDR3 has 13 residues. V was cut by 5 bases and J by 7 bases, with 14 bases left in between. From germline, CDR1 is SEHNR and CDR2 FQNEAQ (reference sequence).

Sequenced: blood. This chain joins TRBV7-9 and TRBJ1-2, with D tentatively TRBD1 (6 bases). The sequence came from a woman aged 30 to 39 in good health. This chain's CDR3 is CASSHQGTRGYTF. CDR3 in DNA: TGTGCCAGCAGCCACCAGGGGACTCGTGGCTACACCTTC.